This T cell receptor beta chain appears in the sequencing data of a study of OX40 agonist ivuxolimab in advanced cancers. Points from the study as a whole: Which antigen the expanded peripheral T cells recognized is unknown. Relative to CD4+ cells, CD8+ T cells on average had more expanded clones.

TCRdb's table, derived via immunoSEQ multiplex PCR, lists solely in-frame clones and lacks some. This table holds around 85,000 clones, more than 80% found once. For this clone: The antigen is unknown.

Patients were excluded for autoimmune disease history or systemic immunosuppression. V was pared by 5 bases and J by 11 bases, with 16 bases between. Looked up from germline, CDR1 is SGHTA and CDR2 is FQGTGA. The CDR3 runs 13 residues. V gene TRBV7-3 combines with J gene TRBJ2-1, with D perhaps TRBD2 (6 bases). Sequencing used CD4+ or CD8+ T cells sorted from blood, obtained in a trial of the OX40 agonist ivuxolimab. The source is an adult with an advanced solid tumor such as melanoma, head and neck, liver or kidney cancer. The CDR3 here is CASSGGGDEKQFF. In DNA form, the CDR3 reads TGTGCCAGCAGCGGCGGAGGGGACGAGAAGCAGTTCTTC.